The 19 T cell receptor beta chains below were found in one sample sequenced in a study of T cell clusters in autoimmune cytopenias. Approximately 40,000 genome equivalents of blood DNA were amplified for TRB. One tube held mixed TRB-A and TRB-B primer pools for touch-down PCR. Reprocessing the multiplex PCR reads, TCRdb reports a single entry for every CDR3 protein and omits DNA. The sample features 2,000 or so distinct CDR3 sequences, with around 6% in its top ten. Sequencing used peripheral blood. The receptors were gathered from a human donor with an autoimmune cytopenia or autoimmune hepatitis (not recorded which).

V and J are TRBV20-1 and TRBJ2-3; TCRdb lists TRBD2, though no DNA is available to test this call. Germline V gene data show CDR1 as DFQATT and CDR2 as SNEGSKA (reference sequence). This CDR3 has 14 residues. The CDR3 loop is CSASSSGGTDTQYF.

This clonotype ranks as medium-sized in terms of frequency. The chain combines TRBV5-5 with TRBJ2-2; the D call of TRBD2 rests on TCRdb alone, since no DNA is present to check it. The CDR3 runs to 17 residues. Looked up from germline, CDR1 is SGHKS and CDR2 is YYEKEE (reference sequence). CDR3 protein: CASSLDRDLRVAGELFF.

This clonotype is labeled medium-sized based on frequency. The J gene is TRBJ1-4, the V gene TRBV5-1; TCRdb names TRBD1, which stays unverified in the absence of DNA. The germline gives CDR1 SGHRS, CDR2 YFSETQ. The CDR3 has 13 residues. The CDR3 here is CASSSRDSPKLFF. Full variable domain (remainder filled in from reference TRBV5-1 and TRBJ1-4): KAGVTQTPRYLIKTRGQQVTLSCSPISGHRSVSWYQQTPGQGLQFLFEYFSETQRNKGNFPGRFSGRQFSNSRSEMNVSTLELGDSALYLCASSSRDSPKLFFGSGTQLSVL.

The chain combines TRBV20-1 with TRBJ2-7; absent DNA, TCRdb's TRBD1 call cannot be checked. Germline CDR1 DFQATT, CDR2 SNEGSKA (reference sequence). CDR3 length equals 15 residues. The CDR3 reads CSALRGGVNSYEQYF.

The chain has TRBV4-3 and TRBJ2-2; TCRdb designates TRBD2, a call that cannot be tested without DNA. This CDR3 is 17 amino acids long. The germline gives CDR1 LGHNA, CDR2 YSLEER. The CDR3 loop is CASSQKRELAVTGELFF.

This clonotype is classed as medium-sized (0.01 to 0.1%) by frequency. V and J are TRBV5-4 and TRBJ2-3; checking the TCRdb D call of TRBD2 is not possible without DNA. CDR1 is SGHNT and CDR2 is YYREEE in the germline V gene (reference sequence). The CDR3 covers 15 residues. CDR3 loop: CASSLDRGITDTQYF.

In terms of frequency, this clonotype is medium-sized. The J gene is TRBJ2-1, the V gene TRBV6-1; TCRdb proposes TRBD1, but this gene call is untestable without DNA. CDR1 and CDR2 (germline): MNHNS, SASEGT. The CDR3 is 17 residues long. CDR3 amino acids: CASSRGTGASTYNEQFF.

By frequency, this clonotype is medium-sized (0.01 to 0.1%). This chain joins TRBV5-1 and TRBJ2-5; as DNA is missing, the TRBD2 call by TCRdb cannot be tested. Germline CDR1 SGHRS, CDR2 YFSETQ. The CDR3 extends over 17 amino acids. The CDR3 sequence: CASSPRGLAGGQETQYF.

This clonotype registers large by frequency. The chain recombines TRBV5-4 with TRBJ1-2. The CDR3 spans 14 residues. The germline V gene encodes CDR1 SGHNT and CDR2 YYREEE (reference sequence). CDR3 loop: CASSLVAGSRGYTF.

This clonotype is called large based on its frequency. The chain combines TRBV6-5 with TRBJ1-5; TCRdb designates TRBD1, a call that cannot be tested without DNA. Germline CDR1 and CDR2: MNHEY and SVGAGI. This CDR3 spans 15 amino acids. CDR3 in amino acids: CASSYSGQRTQPQHF.

This sequence joins TRBV20-1 and TRBJ1-6. Germline V lookup: CDR1 DFQATT, CDR2 SNEGSKA (reference sequence). The CDR3 runs 14 residues. The CDR3 protein is CSARGKGSFSPLHF.

The chain carries TRBV20-1 and TRBJ2-1. Germline CDR1 and CDR2: DFQATT and SNEGSKA (reference sequence). The CDR3 extends over 14 amino acids. CDR3 region: CSARTQMGFAEQFF.

This clonotype ranks as medium-sized in terms of frequency. The gene calls are TRBV20-1 and TRBJ2-2; TCRdb selects TRBD2, and the lack of DNA leaves this call unchecked. The CDR3 contains 14 residues. Germline V CDR1 and CDR2: DFQATT, SNEGSKA (reference sequence). The chain's CDR3 is CSSGSSGAAGELFF.

This clonotype is medium-sized by frequency. The chain joins TRBV5-1 to TRBJ1-6; absent DNA, TCRdb's TRBD1 call cannot be checked. Per germline, CDR1 SGHRS and CDR2 YFSETQ. The CDR3 covers 17 residues. This CDR3 reads CASSLDQGSRVASPLHF.

This clonotype is called medium-sized (0.01 to 0.1%) based on its frequency. The chain carries TRBV6-1 and TRBJ2-3; the TRBD2 assignment by TCRdb is unverifiable without DNA. This CDR3 contains 18 residues. CDR1 is MNHNS and CDR2 is SASEGT in the germline V gene. This CDR3 reads CASSFLAGGGFGTDTQYF.

This clonotype registers large (0.1 to 1%) by frequency. The rearrangement joins TRBV29-1 to TRBJ2-2; TCRdb reports TRBD2, a call that lacks DNA to check it against. The CDR3 consists of 13 residues. Germline V gives CDR1 SQVTM, CDR2 ANQGSEA. The CDR3 is CSVLEGGTGELFF.

This clonotype is deemed medium-sized by its frequency. The V and J genes are TRBV20-1 and TRBJ2-5; TCRdb returns TRBD1, unconfirmable since there is no DNA. The germline CDR1 and CDR2 sequences are DFQATT and SNEGSKA (reference sequence). The CDR3 runs 14 residues. The chain's CDR3 is CSAPRLDRQETQYF.

Frequency places this clonotype as medium-sized. The chain recombines TRBV5-1 with TRBJ1-3; no DNA is available, so the TRBD1 call from TCRdb remains unchecked. Germline V gives CDR1 SGHRS, CDR2 YFSETQ. The CDR3 is made up of 15 amino acids. The CDR3 sequence is CASSLTTEGRDAIYF.

Its frequency marks this clonotype as medium-sized. The CDR3 loop is CASSYSRPRNQPQHF. This sequence joins TRBV6-2 or TRBV6-3 and TRBJ1-5. The germline CDR1 and CDR2 sequences are MNHEY and SVGEGT. This CDR3 is built from 15 residues.